One sample yielded the 4 T cell receptor beta chains listed below, sequenced in a study of shared clonotypes between healthy human individuals. The protocol was immunoSEQ multiplex PCR, while the TCRdb copy is restricted to in-frame clones and leaves out a portion. The sample holds around 120,000 clones, about 72% seen once. The sequenced material came from memory CD8+ T cells sorted from blood. Subset: CD45RO+ cells pooled with CCR7-negative TemRA cells. Receptors originate from a woman aged 25 to 39 in good health.

This clone showed up many times. V usage is TRBV19 and J usage is TRBJ1-1, with a possible D match to TRBD1 (6 bases). CDR1 LNHDA and CDR2 SQIVND come from the germline V gene (reference sequence). V lost 3 bases and J 3 bases, leaving 11 bases between the germline ends. CDR3 length: 14 residues. The CDR3 sequence is CASSMWGLDTEAFF. The CDR3 DNA reads TGTGCCAGTAGTATGTGGGGGCTCGACACTGAAGCTTTCTTT.

The chain uses TRBV6-6 and TRBJ1-5, with D unresolved. This CDR3 is built from 12 residues. Trimming removed 0 bases at V and 5 bases at J, with 2 bases between. Germline V gene data show CDR1 as MNHNY and CDR2 as SVGAGI (reference sequence). Here the CDR3 DNA reads TGTGCCAGCAGTTACTCGCATCAGCCCCAGCATTTT. Encoded protein: CASSYSHQPQHF.

The chain joins TRBV5-6 to TRBJ1-5; TRBD1 matches at 9 bases. The V and J ends lost 3 bases and 6 bases, in that order; junction bases with no gene match: 7. The germline V gene has CDR1 SGHDT and CDR2 YYEEEE. The CDR3 contains 15 residues. In nucleotides, the CDR3 is TGTGCCAGCAGCTGGGGGACAGGGATTACTCAGCCCCAGCATTTT. Its translation: CASSWGTGITQPQHF.

The chain carries TRBV6-1 and TRBJ1-5, with 8 bases matching TRBD1. There are 14 residues in the CDR3. Trimming cost V 6 bases and J 7 bases; bases outside gene matches: 8. Germline V lookup: CDR1 MNHNS, CDR2 SASEGT. The CDR3: CASRDREWEQPQHF. CDR3 nucleotides: TGTGCCAGCAGGGACAGGGAGTGGGAACAGCCCCAGCATTTT.